Detailed here is one T cell receptor (beta chain). Only one count was recorded for this clone. Its binding antigen is unknown. No quality values exist for individual bases; no much larger clone is one base distant. The data are from a study of cytomegalovirus exposure and HLA in healthy donors (TCRdb year 2017). Regarding the complete study: According to an earlier analysis of 550 to 750 of the donors, about 180 million T cells yielded 117 million unique TCR beta sequences and around 280 Gb of sequence data. The study was designed to test whether signatures of past pathogen exposure could be identified by cataloging public T cell receptors. All discovery cohort repertoires had been generated on a single sequencing platform. The later analysis used no new phenotypic data to find candidate immune exposures, relying instead on TCR beta sequences and their occurrence across donors. Across some 400 genotyped donors of the cohort, an average of roughly 200,000 unique TCR beta nucleotide sequences per donor were sequenced, and 15% to 20% of those sequences were non-productive. To predict cytomegalovirus infection status, the study brought together high-throughput TCR immunosequencing, statistical association of individual TCRs with disease status, and machine learning. Class I and class II HLA loci were covered by the typing at four-digit resolution. An earlier analysis of several hundred of the donors applied high-throughput TCR beta sequencing to assess whether each TCR beta V gene segment acted as functional or pseudogenic. The number of donors typed differed by locus, with 629-630 for A, B, C, DRB1 and DQB1, roughly 520 for DQA1, approximately 580 for DPA1, and around 460 for DPB1. Donor age, sex, ethnicity and CMV serostatus were compiled alongside the repertoire data. The study used immunosequencing to profile the T cell repertoires of approximately 690 subjects and linked those repertoires to cytomegalovirus serostatus. Because of strong linkage in the cohort, roughly five DR-DQ haplotypes were treated as single units for association and clustering. Of the approximately 400 genotyped donors, 81% fell in the genetic ancestry cluster associated with self-reported Caucasian donors. Roughly 300 gigabases of sequencing data and around 90 million unique TCR sequences made up an early release that covered about 640 HLA-typed donors. A separate validation cohort of some 130 different subjects was used in addition to the roughly 670-subject first cohort. A later genetic analysis used genome-wide SNP genotypes for about three fifths of the roughly 700 donors, treating that subset as a discovery cohort. In a later analysis, previously published TCR beta repertoires from 666 donors were re-analyzed and high-resolution HLA genotyping was added so that TCR occurrence patterns could be studied. The full study reports these points: Because HLA typing was unavailable for some donors at each locus, only the typed subset was used in association tests. In the study, approximately 160 TCR beta chains were listed as associated with cytomegalovirus. Cytomegalovirus status was reported to be diagnosed by the classifier with high specificity and sensitivity in both the original and validation cohorts. According to a later analysis, TCR association rates differed among HLA loci, with DRB1 alleles showing the most associated TCRs and HLA-C alleles showing the fewest. The cohort was sequenced for TCR beta chains only, and without alpha or paired-chain data the features that could be detected were limited. Correlated functional status among segregating V segments might be attributable to linkage disequilibrium, but an unknown experimental factor could not be ruled out. It was suggested by the authors that the approach could potentially be generalized to other disease states and immunological phenotypes. In a later analysis, HLA-associated TCR beta chains showed more clonal expansion and lower generation probabilities than non-associated chains that were equally common. A later analysis reported that several top co-occurrence clusters appeared linked to parvovirus B19, influenza, CMV and Epstein-Barr virus. When HLA alleles, especially DR and DQ, strongly co-occurred, attributing TCR associations to individual alleles was difficult. In an earlier analysis of approximately 590 of the donors, most TCR beta V segments appeared in productive rearrangements about 87% or about 30% of the time, broadly matching IMGT annotations. In a later analysis, around 17,000 TCR beta sequences were associated with specific HLA alleles at a false discovery rate of 0.05. CMV serostatus was the only immune exposure information available for the cohort. The 87-base-pair reads could not distinguish some IMGT-functional V segments, including TRBV6-2 and TRBV6-3, so those segments were excluded. The presence/absence analyses assumed that sequencing depth was roughly uniform across donors, and that assumption may not be true. A few of the identified cytomegalovirus-associated TCR beta chains were confirmed in vitro to be specific for cytomegalovirus antigens. According to a later analysis, most CMV-associated TCR beta chains appeared to be HLA-restricted, and the HLA associations seemed to be driven largely by CMV exposure. While some public TCRs were present in many individuals, most TCR sequences turned up only very rarely across donors. An association between a missense DCLRE1C variant and V-gene and J-gene trimming of TCR beta chains was found in a later genetic analysis and replicated in an independent cohort. A cluster of highly shared sequence variants was judged likely to represent a technical artifact of the sequencing pipeline. Because counts were too low, seventeen rarely observed V segments, including chromosome 9 orphons, were excluded from the earlier analysis of 587 of the donors. A further reported finding was that TCR beta sequences accurately predicted the HLA-A and HLA-B alleles for most subjects in the first cohort. A later genetic analysis reported fewer N-insertions in productive TCRs among donors in an Asian-associated ancestry cluster than the approximately 700-donor mean.

The cohort consisted of 650 to 700 healthy bone marrow donors. At the time of sampling, every cohort member was nominally healthy, though immune exposures that went unrecorded were likely present. The donor was CMV seronegative and belonged to the group of 320 or so seronegative cohort members. A peripheral blood sample was collected from each donor, and TCR beta sequencing was performed on peripheral blood mononuclear cells. Genomic DNA extraction from the blood cell samples was performed with the Qiagen DNeasy Blood Extraction Kit. The library was obtained by the immunoSEQ multiplex PCR assay. The multiplex PCR relied on a mix of 60 forward primers for TCR Vbeta segments and 13 reverse primers for TCR Jbeta segments. The CDR3 region of rearranged TCR beta genes was amplified from genomic DNA with a multiplex PCR assay. The amplified TCR beta libraries were sequenced on the Illumina HiSeq System as 87-base-pair reads. Under the source paper's analysis protocol: A later analysis tallied approximately 87 million unique TCR beta chains across the approximately 670 repertoires, and approximately 9.9 million of those chains were shared by two or more donors. Raw reads were error-corrected and collapsed into unique sequences by a nearest-neighbor algorithm in which closely related sequences were merged to remove PCR and sequencing errors. V, D and J gene segments were assigned by aligning CDR3 sequences to IMGT reference sequences. For a sequence to be retained, at least a six-nucleotide match to both a V gene segment and a J gene segment was required. Rearrangements were called productive when the CDR3 lacked stop codons and stayed in frame with V and J; all others were non-productive. Following IMGT convention, CDR3 was defined as the stretch from the second conserved V-encoded cysteine to the conserved J-encoded phenylalanine. In an earlier analysis of more than 550 of the donors, sequences lacking an unambiguous match to a single V gene segment were excluded. In an earlier analysis of approximately 610 of the donors, V segments were called functional above 56.7% productive rearrangements and were called segregating when the between-donor standard deviation exceeded 5%. A statistical classification framework was built for diagnosing cytomegalovirus status from the catalog of TCR beta chain sequences. In a later analysis, V and J genes were assigned by comparing TCR nucleotide sequences against IMGT/GENE-DB human TR gene sequences. Using the TCRdist pipeline, a later analysis assigned CDR3 sequences along with most-parsimonious VDJ recombination scenarios. A later analysis defined each TCR beta chain by its CDR3 amino acid sequence plus V-gene family, and excluded reads lacking a unique V-gene family. To address suspected cross-contamination and a sequencing artifact, a later analysis removed a few hundred highly shared, low-generation-probability nucleotide sequences. In a later analysis, a clonal expansion index was calculated for each public chain from normalized within-repertoire ranks of inferred template counts. In a later analysis, generation probabilities were computed using a VDJ recombination model fitted to out-of-frame rearrangements, and the results were checked against IGoR. In a later analysis, TCR-TCR, TCR-HLA and TCR-CMV co-occurrence was scored with hypergeometric tests, and a repertoire-size bias correction was applied to TCR pairs. To estimate false discovery rates, a later analysis permuted the HLA or CMV assignments 20 times. A later analysis grouped co-occurring TCRs with DBSCAN, adding TCRdist sequence similarity when clustering within HLA-allele-positive subsets. Repertoires with fewer than 30,000 or more than 120,000 public chains were left out of co-occurrence clustering, as were about five repertoires with anomalous nucleotide sharing. Imported from immuneACCESS, the table was reduced by TCRdb to in-frame sequences with V and J called. These copies leave out some clones; in studies compared against another copy, an unresolved V gene accounts for under half, and the cause of the remainder is not known. V and J calls and clone size come straight from that table; D and trimming were deduced from the DNA. The sample records 200,000 to 250,000 clones, approximately 68% of which are singletons. 1.8% of the sample comes from the top ten.

From a lookup of the germline V gene (reference sequence), CDR1 and CDR2 are LNHDA and SQIVND. Its CDR3 holds 14 amino acids, cysteine through phenylalanine. The read is trimmed to its CDR3 DNA, 42 bases read in frame from base 1. The V end loses 7 bases and the J end loses 0 bases, and a stretch of 11 bases separates them. This TCR was recovered from a woman aged 25 to 39 in good health and CMV-seronegative. The chain links TRBV19 with TRBJ2-3; 5 matching bases give a weak D call of TRBD1. Source material: PBMCs. The CDR3 in this case is CASTRTPSTDTQYF. The nucleotide sequence reads TGTGCCAGTACGAGGACACCTAGCACAGATACGCAGTATTTT.